The following is a T cell receptor (beta chain) sequence with its context. This clonotype was observed many times. It has no known antigen specificity. There are no base qualities to consult, and no much larger clone falls within one base. Between the V and J ends, shortened by 5 bases and 7 bases respectively, the junction contains 12 bases. The germline V gene (reference sequence) specifies SEHNR as CDR1 and FQNEAQ as CDR2. The CDR3 goes from the cysteine to the phenylalanine over 13 residues. This entry keeps only the CDR3 DNA: 39 bases, framed from base 1. The time point label, as the study defines it: newly diagnosed GD, antithyroid drugs for less than 3 months. RNA was extracted from PBMCs in TRIzol for both TCR sequencing and RNA sequencing. The diagnosis of Graves' disease followed American Thyroid Association guidelines. Patients were recruited from an endocrinology department in Xi'an, China. Each patient gave approximately 9 milliliters of peripheral blood, collected in an EDTA anticoagulant tube. PBMCs were isolated by Ficoll Paque Plus density gradient separation without further T cell sorting. RNA quality was checked with an Agilent 2100 Bioanalyzer and agarose gel, and concentration with a NanoDrop 2000.

Library preparation was by multiplex PCR. The instrument was an Illumina HiSeq 4000. CDR3 regions were amplified by Arm-PCR with iRepertoire HTBI primers to construct TCR beta libraries. Gel purification was performed on PCR products prior to sequencing. In the paper's pipeline: Gene usage analysis of CDR3 amino acid clonotypes used the approximately 62 TRBV and more than 13 TRBJ segments found across samples. COPE and FqMerger were used to merge filtered high-quality paired reads into contigs. BLAST was used to align contigs to IMGT TRBV, TRBD and TRBJ reference genes, with CDR3 defined following IMGT. Highly expanded clones were defined as clonotypes with a frequency above 0.1%. Shannon entropy was used to measure repertoire diversity, and the Gini coefficient was used to measure V-J evenness. A clonotype was considered public if more than one individual shared it. The public reads were reanalyzed by TCRdb: fastp trimming at Q25, MiXCR alignment, in-frame beta chains only. Each CDR3 protein gets just one entry, which takes the most common genes and DNA from the rows behind it. The V and J calls follow TCRdb's processing rather than the paper's. This sample lists under 700,000 distinct CDR3 sequences; approximately 16% were detected once. Together, the top ten hold roughly 25% of the sample.

These data originate in a study of regulatory T cells in long-lasting Graves disease (dated by TCRdb to the early 2020s). Turning to the overall study: In the newly diagnosed Graves' disease group, patients had been taking antithyroid drugs for less than 3 months. TCR sequencing covered some 13 persistent and roughly 20 newly diagnosed Graves' disease patients, about 35 samples in total. Peripheral blood TCR sequencing and RNA sequencing compared persistent Graves' disease patients with newly diagnosed Graves' disease patients. The study was conducted in China and was registered as a clinical trial. General conclusions and limits of the study: The authors noted that the small sample size was a limitation that may lower accuracy. Only peripheral blood was studied, because thyroid tissue, the primary lesion, was inaccessible. Persistent Graves' disease patients showed lower TCR Shannon entropy and fewer highly expanded clones than newly diagnosed patients, suggesting clonal expansion. More public clonotypes were shared among persistent patients (2,741) than among newly diagnosed patients (just under 1,000). Preferential use of TRBV28, TRBJ1-2 and TRBJ2-5 was observed in persistent disease, whereas TRBV20-1 and TRBJ2-1 were favored in newly diagnosed disease. Sequencing and analysis were restricted to the TCR beta chain.

These data were also reused for a study on T cells in Graves' hyperthyroidism and ophthalmopathy. The second study reports: A patient counted as having stable Graves' hyperthyroidism if no progression to ophthalmopathy occurred over 18 months of follow-up. Hyperthyroidism patients were newly diagnosed, had a disease duration of under 2 months, and were aged 18 to 65 years. Exclusion was applied to patients with uncontrolled infections, other autoimmune diseases, pregnancy or lactation. Diagnoses were based on clinical symptoms, serum thyroxine and TRAb, thyroid ultrasound and orbital computed tomography. For the first round of RT-PCR on the TCR CDR3, the HTBI primer set was used together with the Qiagen OneStep RT-PCR kit. Blood samples also contained most of the expanded thyroid clonotypes (frequency above 0.001), which suggests that blood repertoires may reflect thyroid immune responses. A model built on a 13 V-J signature distinguished ophthalmopathy from stable hyperthyroidism, reaching about 89% sensitivity and under 84% specificity in cross-validation and 80%/75% in testing. In validation, the model predicted progression to ophthalmopathy with around 71% sensitivity and 72.22% specificity, a median of roughly seven months before onset. TCR V-J signatures able to tell the groups apart were searched for in a discovery cohort of 100 patients, of whom around 43 had Graves' ophthalmopathy and under 65 had stable Graves' hyperthyroidism. Prospective prediction of ophthalmopathy was tested in an independent validation cohort consisting of 18 hyperthyroidism patients and more than 15 patients who later progressed to ophthalmopathy. The 100 discovery patients were randomly split 7:3 into training and test sets. In about 6 Graves' hyperthyroidism patients, the study also compared T-cell repertoires from thyroid tissue with T-cell repertoires from blood. Following sampling, methimazole starting at 30 mg daily was given to hyperthyroidism patients, and high-dose intravenous methylprednisolone was given to ophthalmopathy patients. A second multiplex PCR round built the libraries, followed by size selection and purification. Paired-end sequencing of the libraries was performed with 100 bp reads on an Illumina HiSeq2000. SOAPnuke was used to process the raw data, throwing out any read that contained adapters or uncalled bases, had a mean Phred below 15, or lacked an exact constant-primer or identifier match. High-quality paired reads were merged with COPE v1.2.5, and unique nucleotide sequences were defined as clonotypes. MiTCR v1.1 was used to align the clonotypes against IMGT TRBV, TRBD and TRBJ reference segments. Only V-J combinations with frequency above 0.0001, covering about 99% of repertoires, were analysed. The TCS score was defined as F50 (clonal expansion) divided by E x V (chaos), with BLOSUM62-based TCRdist calculated between CDR3 peptides within each V-J. Welch's t-statistics and random forest reduced some 510 V-J features to 13, which were used in a naive Bayes classifier (R e1071). No statistical method was used to set the sample size in advance, and investigators knew the group allocation. TCR Vbeta CDR3 sequencing of roughly 140 peripheral blood samples (roughly 43 ophthalmopathy, approximately 80 hyperthyroidism and some 17 progressor patients) is reported in the paper.

The receptor was derived from a woman aged 40 to 65 with Graves disease. Donor details come from another sample of the same person, matched by shared clones. This receptor chain uses TRBV7-9 and TRBJ2-1, with TRBD2 as a weak D call on 5 bases. The sample was peripheral blood mononuclear cells (PBMCs), taken at new diagnosis, from a patient treated with antithyroid drugs. At the DNA level, the sequence is TGTGCCAGCAGCATAGACTCGGGGAATGAGCAGTTCTTC. Its protein reads: CASSIDSGNEQFF. Reference TRBV7-9 and TRBJ2-1 genes cover what lies past the CDR3, so the full variable domain is DTGVSQNPRHKITKRGQNVTFRCDPISEHNRLYWYRQTLGQGPEFLTYFQNEAQLEKSRLLSDRFSAERPKGSFSTLEIQRTEQGDSAMYLCASSIDSGNEQFFGPGTRLTVL.